What follows is one T cell receptor beta chain and its context. As yet, its antigen is unknown. The CDR3 totals 15 residues. The germline gives CDR1 SGHKS, CDR2 YYEKEE (reference sequence). Trimming removed 4 bases from V and 2 bases from J; junction bases left unmatched: 5. The sample comes from a study of T cell responses to AZD1222 COVID-19 vaccine. At the level of the study: Doses given second, at about 4 or about 12 weeks, were pooled.

Study-wide results and limits: Spike-specific TCR breadth rose after two AZD1222 doses, and depth rose as well. White British ancestry dominated among donors, who included more females, and clonal diversity was possibly underestimated.

Repertoires were generated with immunoSEQ multiplex PCR, while TCRdb's copy carries only in-frame clones and drops some. The data show 90,000 to 120,000 clones, around nine tenths seen once. This chain links TRBV5-5 with TRBJ2-3, with 9 bases matching TRBD1. The receptor comes from an adult in good health. The sample in question was peripheral blood, obtained on day 0 of AZD1222 vaccination. This CDR3 is CASSGQGPSTDTQYF. The CDR3 bases are TGTGCCAGCAGCGGACAGGGGCCTTCCACAGATACGCAGTATTTT.